The clone carrying this T cell receptor (beta chain) has just a few counts. The target antigen is unknown. The library protocol tagged individual cDNA molecules with unique molecular identifiers. TCRdb re-called the 5' RACE reads with MiXCR, one entry per CDR3 protein. The sample records around 31,000 distinct CDR3 sequences, over 8.5% being singletons. This sample was taken from a study of early T cells in non-severe SARS-CoV-2 infection. Study-level background: Unsorted whole blood bulk RNA was sequenced, with unpaired chains.

The germline V gene encodes CDR1 SGHTA and CDR2 FQGNSA. This CDR3 is built from 12 residues. Trimming cost V 3 bases and J 4 bases, with 4 bases left between them. Findings and caveats of the study: Anti-spike CD8 responses were favored by VDJdb matching, which missed private and CD4 specificities.

This clonotype originated in an adult who was a healthcare worker with PCR-confirmed SARS-CoV-2 infection or an uninfected control (not recorded which). The chain couples TRBV7-2 to TRBJ2-1; D is unresolved. The sample was whole blood. CDR3 region: CASSFTYNEQFF. The CDR3 DNA follows: TGTGCCAGCAGCTTTACATACAATGAGCAGTTCTTC.